The 25 T cell receptor beta chains listed next were all sequenced from one sample in a study of glioma-infiltrating T cells after dendritic cell vaccination. Only in-frame clones appear in the TCRdb table, and some are missing; sequencing was by immunoSEQ multiplex PCR. In the table there are tens of thousands of clones, around nine tenths of which are singletons. Regarding time point: after dendritic cell vaccination, including at tumor progression/relapse. Sequencing was performed on blood, taken after dendritic cell vaccination. All receptors derive from a human donor with glioblastoma.

The V and J genes are TRBV5-6 and TRBJ2-3; perhaps TRBD1 as D (5 bases). Looked up from germline, CDR1 is SGHDT and CDR2 is YYEEEE. V lost 2 bases to trimming and J lost 4 bases, with 14 bases between them. The CDR3 has 15 amino acids. CDR3 sequence (DNA): TGTGCCAGCAGCTTTACTGGGCAGGGTTCAGATACGCAGTATTTT. This sequence encodes CASSFTGQGSDTQYF.

This clone was found once. The chain recombines TRBV5-1 with TRBJ1-2, with D hard to call. Deletions cut 2 bases from V and 0 bases from J, with 8 bases between. The CDR3 length is 14 residues. Germline-derived CDR1 and CDR2 are SGHRS and YFSETQ. The CDR3, as DNA: TGCGCCAGCAGCTTAGGAGGATCTAACTATGGCTACACCTTC. Its protein product is CASSLGGSNYGYTF.

This clone appeared once. DNA for the CDR3: TGCGGATCCTCCGGGACAGGGAGTTGGAGCACTGAAGCTTTCTTT. This gives the protein CGSSGTGSWSTEAFF. This rearrangement joins TRBV29-1 to TRBJ1-1; 9 bases are a match to TRBD1. CDR3 length equals 15 residues. From germline, CDR1 is SQVTM and CDR2 ANQGSEA.

The rearrangement links TRBV12-5 to TRBJ1-4; 9 positions agree with TRBD1. Trimming at V came to 3 bases and at J to 10 bases, leaving 12 bases not matched to a gene. Germline V lookup: CDR1 LGHNT, CDR2 FRNRAP. The CDR3 is made up of 16 amino acids. The CDR3 nucleotides read TGTGCTAGTGGTTTAAATGTAGGACAGGGGAACGGAAAACTGTTTTTT. Its translation is CASGLNVGQGNGKLFF.

This clone was observed once. The genes are TRBV6-5 and TRBJ2-1, with a possible D match to TRBD2 (6 bases). This CDR3 has 12 amino acids. V dropped 6 bases and J dropped 9 bases, with 12 bases sitting between them. From germline, CDR1 is MNHEY and CDR2 SVGAGI. The CDR3 DNA is TGTGCCAGCAGACCCCTTAGCGGTGAGCAGTTCTTC. It is translated as CASRPLSGEQFF.

The chain uses TRBV12-5 and TRBJ2-1, with D perhaps TRBD2 (5 bases). The CDR3 covers 14 residues. CDR1 LGHNT and CDR2 FRNRAP come from the germline V gene. V was clipped by 6 bases and J by 4 bases, with 13 bases between them. The CDR3 sequence: CASGPSGSYNEQFF. In DNA, the CDR3 is TGTGCTAGTGGCCCGAGCGGATCTTACAATGAGCAGTTCTTC.

The chain uses TRBV12-2 and TRBJ1-5; the tabulated D call, TRBD1, remains unverified against the DNA. TRBV12-2 is a pseudogene locus. CDR3 length: 13 residues. CDR3 protein: CASRLLALWPQHF. DNA of the CDR3: TGTGCAAGTCGCTTATTGGCCCTTTGGCCCCAGCATTTT.

This clone turned up a few times. The chain couples TRBV5-1 to TRBJ2-2, with TRBD1 as a possible D gene (6 bases). Germline assignment: CDR1 SGHRS and CDR2 YFSETQ. This CDR3 comprises 16 residues. Trimming cost V 0 bases and J 5 bases, with 14 bases left between them. CDR3: CASSLVSQGQTGELFF. DNA for the CDR3: TGCGCCAGCAGCTTGGTATCGCAGGGACAAACCGGGGAGCTGTTTTTT.

V is TRBV6-1 and J is TRBJ1-2; 7 bases align to TRBD1. The CDR3 totals 13 residues. Losses at the gene ends were 5 bases for V and 8 bases for J; bases not matched to a gene: 8. The germline V gene has CDR1 MNHNS and CDR2 SASEGT. The CDR3 nucleotides read TGTGCCAGCAGTCGAAGGGGACAGACGGGCTACACCTTC. Translation gives CASSRRGQTGYTF.

V gene TRBV7-3 combines with J gene TRBJ2-5; possible D gene TRBD2, 6 bases. CDR1 is SGHTA and CDR2 is FQGTGA in the germline V gene. V lost 2 bases, J lost 5 bases, and 15 bases lay in between. The CDR3 has 15 amino acids. Here the CDR3 DNA reads TGTGCCAGCAGCTTACGGGGGATAGCCTTGGAGACCCAGTACTTC. The encoded protein is CASSLRGIALETQYF.

Only a few counts were recorded for this clone. J is TRBJ1-1 and V is TRBV19, with 10 positions matching TRBD1. The CDR3 length is 16 residues. Trimming at V came to 7 bases and at J to 3 bases, leaving 11 bases not matched to a gene. The germline CDR1 and CDR2 sequences are LNHDA and SQIVND (reference sequence). The chain's CDR3 is CASNKGTGERYTEAFF. Here the CDR3 DNA reads TGTGCCAGTAACAAGGGGACAGGGGAGAGGTACACTGAAGCTTTCTTT.

The chain uses TRBV19 and TRBJ1-6, with 8 bases aligning to TRBD1. The V gene end was trimmed by 0 bases and the J gene end by 7 bases; junction bases not matched to a gene: 11. Germline CDR1 reads LNHDA; CDR2 reads SQIVND (reference sequence). This CDR3 has 18 amino acids. The CDR3 DNA follows: TGTGCCAGTAGTATAGAGGCCAGGGGGCTTTTCGGAAATTCACCCCTCCACTTT. Protein product: CASSIEARGLFGNSPLHF.

This rearrangement joins TRBV7-9 to TRBJ2-2; TRBD2 agrees at 12 bases. The CDR3 contains 18 residues. After removal of 3 bases from V and 5 bases from J, the junction contained 10 bases not matched to a gene. Germline V lookup: CDR1 SEHNR, CDR2 FQNEAQ (reference sequence). CDR3 sequence reads: CASSLSQLAGGRTGELFF. Here the CDR3 DNA reads TGTGCCAGCAGCTTGAGCCAGCTAGCGGGAGGGAGGACCGGGGAGCTGTTTTTT. Based on the CDR3 plus reference TRBV7-9 and TRBJ2-2, the full variable domain is DTGVSQNPRHKITKRGQNVTFRCDPISEHNRLYWYRQTLGQGPEFLTYFQNEAQLEKSRLLSDRFSAERPKGSFSTLEIQRTEQGDSAMYLCASSLSQLAGGRTGELFFGEGSRLTVL.

V and J are TRBV27 and TRBJ2-1; TRBD2 matches 8 bases. J lost 3 bases, V lost 4 bases, and 8 bases had no gene match. The CDR3 runs 16 residues. Germline V gene lookup returns CDR1 MNHEY and CDR2 SMNVEV (reference sequence). The CDR3 nucleotides are TGTGCCAGCAGTTCCGGTAGCGGGGTAAGCTACAATGAGCAGTTCTTC. Amino acid sequence: CASSSGSGVSYNEQFF.

This chain uses TRBV7-9 with TRBJ2-1; TRBD2 aligns across 11 bases. The CDR3 runs 18 residues. J lost 0 bases, V lost 1 base, and 5 bases had no gene match. Germline assignment: CDR1 SEHNR and CDR2 FQNEAQ (reference sequence). CDR3 region: CASSLGLAGQSSYNEQFF. CDR3 coding DNA: TGTGCCAGCAGCTTAGGACTAGCGGGGCAGAGCTCCTACAATGAGCAGTTCTTC.

The V gene is TRBV11-2, the J gene TRBJ2-2; TRBD2 agrees at 9 bases. This CDR3 has 19 residues. With 4 bases clipped from V and 6 bases from J, the junction kept 18 bases outside the gene matches. CDR1 is SGHAT, CDR2 FQNNGV, per germline. This chain's CDR3 is CASSSPQGSGGPLAGELFF. The CDR3 region has the DNA TGTGCCAGCAGCTCACCCCAGGGCAGCGGGGGGCCTCTAGCCGGGGAGCTGTTTTTT. Drawing the rest from reference TRBV11-2 and TRBJ2-2, the complete variable domain is EAGVAQSPRYKIIEKRQSVAFWCNPISGHATLYWYQQILGQGPKLLIQFQNNGVVDDSQLPKDRFSAERLKGVDSTLKIQPAKLEDSAVYLCASSSPQGSGGPLAGELFFGEGSRLTVL.

The genes are TRBV19 and TRBJ1-5; 11 nucleotides align to TRBD1. Germline CDR1 LNHDA, CDR2 SQIVND (reference sequence). The CDR3 runs 16 residues. After removal of 2 bases from V and 7 bases from J, the junction contained 7 bases not matched to a gene. The CDR3 sequence is CASSIWTGGAGQPQHF. The CDR3 nucleotides are TGTGCCAGTAGTATATGGACAGGGGGCGCGGGGCAGCCCCAGCATTTT.

The CDR3 protein is CASSLDPRPYNEQFF. DNA of the CDR3: TGCGCCAGCAGCTTGGACCCTAGGCCCTACAATGAGCAGTTCTTC. The rearrangement uses TRBV5-1 and TRBJ2-1; D is undetermined. Germline values: CDR1 SGHRS, CDR2 YFSETQ. V lost 0 bases, J lost 2 bases, and 9 bases lay in between. The CDR3 totals 15 residues. Full variable domain (remainder filled in from reference TRBV5-1 and TRBJ2-1): KAGVTQTPRYLIKTRGQQVTLSCSPISGHRSVSWYQQTPGQGLQFLFEYFSETQRNKGNFPGRFSGRQFSNSRSEMNVSTLELGDSALYLCASSLDPRPYNEQFFGPGTRLTVL.

The chain is built from TRBV11-3 and TRBJ2-5; 9 bases are shared with TRBD1. The CDR3 loop spans 16 amino acids. Trimming took 5 bases from V and 3 from J; bases not matched to a gene: 10. Germline lookup yields CDR1 SGHNT and CDR2 YENEEA. Here the CDR3 DNA reads TGTGCCAGCAGCCCCGGGACAGGGAACACAAAAGAGACCCAGTACTTC. Protein: CASSPGTGNTKETQYF.

The V and J genes are TRBV10-3 and TRBJ1-1, with a weak D call TRBD1 (5 bases). The ends were cut back, 0 bases at V and 1 base at J, with 9 bases in the middle. The germline CDR1 and CDR2 sequences are ENHRY and SYGVKD. This CDR3 is built from 15 residues. CDR3 sequence: CAISESKGWNTEAFF. The CDR3 DNA follows: TGTGCCATCAGTGAGTCTAAGGGGTGGAACACTGAAGCTTTCTTT.

The chain combines TRBV19 with TRBJ1-5; 11 bases align to TRBD1. V dropped 3 bases and J dropped 2; count of bases not matched to a gene: 9. The length of the CDR3 is 18 residues. Germline V gives CDR1 LNHDA, CDR2 SQIVND (reference sequence). The CDR3 DNA sequence: TGTGCCAGTAGTATCGGGACAGGGGGACTGTCCCGCAATCAGCCCCAGCATTTT. The encoded protein is CASSIGTGGLSRNQPQHF.

This clone was seen a single time. The chain carries TRBV7-6 and TRBJ2-7; D is possibly TRBD2 (5 bases). CDR1 is SGHVS, CDR2 FNYEAQ, per germline. CDR3 length equals 15 residues. Trimming removed 0 bases at V and 3 bases at J, with 12 bases between. In DNA form, the CDR3 reads TGTGCCAGCAGCTTAGCGCCGCGTGAGGGCTACGAGCAGTACTTC. Encoded protein: CASSLAPREGYEQYF.

CDR3 DNA sequence: TGTGCCAGCGCCTCCGGGACAGGAGGGCGAGAGACCCAGTACTTC. It translates to CASASGTGGRETQYF. This chain links TRBV11-3 with TRBJ2-5, with 8 positions matching TRBD1. Germline CDR1 and CDR2: SGHNT and YENEEA. V lost 8 bases, J lost 4 bases, and 12 bases stayed unmatched. CDR3 size: 15 residues.

The V gene is TRBV9, the J gene TRBJ1-2; 7 bases map to TRBD1. The CDR3 is made up of 14 amino acids. The germline CDR1 and CDR2 sequences are SGDLS and YYNGEE. V was clipped by 0 bases and J by 4 bases; unmatched bases: 3. The chain's CDR3 is CASSVGQGRYGYTF. The DNA for the CDR3 is TGTGCCAGCAGCGTAGGACAGGGACGCTATGGCTACACCTTC.

The chain uses TRBV30 and TRBJ1-1, with D unresolved. The germline CDR1 and CDR2 sequences are GTSNPN and SVGIG (reference sequence). The ends were cut back, 1 base at V and 1 base at J, with 4 bases in the middle. The CDR3 contains 12 residues. The CDR3 DNA reads TGTGCCTGGAGTGAGCCGAACACTGAAGCTTTCTTT. Its protein is CAWSEPNTEAFF.